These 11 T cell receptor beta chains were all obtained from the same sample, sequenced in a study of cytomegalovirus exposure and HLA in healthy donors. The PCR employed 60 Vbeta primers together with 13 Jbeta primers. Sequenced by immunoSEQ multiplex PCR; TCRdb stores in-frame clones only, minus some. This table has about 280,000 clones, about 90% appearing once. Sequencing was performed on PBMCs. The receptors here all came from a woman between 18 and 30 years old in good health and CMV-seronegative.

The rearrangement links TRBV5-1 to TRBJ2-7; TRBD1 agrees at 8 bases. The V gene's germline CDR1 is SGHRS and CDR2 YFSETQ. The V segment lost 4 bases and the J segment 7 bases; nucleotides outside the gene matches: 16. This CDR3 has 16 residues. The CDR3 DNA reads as TGCGCCAGCAGCGTATCCGGGACAGGTGTTGTCGGGGAGCAGTACTTC. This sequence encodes CASSVSGTGVVGEQYF. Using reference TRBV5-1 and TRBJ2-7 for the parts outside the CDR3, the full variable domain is KAGVTQTPRYLIKTRGQQVTLSCSPISGHRSVSWYQQTPGQGLQFLFEYFSETQRNKGNFPGRFSGRQFSNSRSEMNVSTLELGDSALYLCASSVSGTGVVGEQYFGPGTRLTVT.

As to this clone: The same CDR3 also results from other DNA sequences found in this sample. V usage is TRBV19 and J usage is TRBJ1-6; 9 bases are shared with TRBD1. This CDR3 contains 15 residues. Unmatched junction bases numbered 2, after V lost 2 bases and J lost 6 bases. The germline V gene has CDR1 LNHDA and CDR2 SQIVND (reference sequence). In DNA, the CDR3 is TGTGCCAGTAGTATAAAGACAGGGGGTAATTCACCCCTCCACTTT. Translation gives CASSIKTGGNSPLHF.

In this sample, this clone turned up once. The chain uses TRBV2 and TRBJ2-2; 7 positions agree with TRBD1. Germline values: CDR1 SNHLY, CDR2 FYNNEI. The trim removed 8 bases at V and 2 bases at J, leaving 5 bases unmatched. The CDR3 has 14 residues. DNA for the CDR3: TGTGCCAGCGCTTGGGACAGAAACACCGGGGAGCTGTTTTTT. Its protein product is CASAWDRNTGELFF. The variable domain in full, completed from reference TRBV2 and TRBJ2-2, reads EPEVTQTPSHQVTQMGQEVILRCVPISNHLYFYWYRQILGQKVEFLVSFYNNEISEKSEIFDDQFSVERPDGSNFTLKIRSTKLEDSAMYFCASAWDRNTGELFFGEGSRLTVL.

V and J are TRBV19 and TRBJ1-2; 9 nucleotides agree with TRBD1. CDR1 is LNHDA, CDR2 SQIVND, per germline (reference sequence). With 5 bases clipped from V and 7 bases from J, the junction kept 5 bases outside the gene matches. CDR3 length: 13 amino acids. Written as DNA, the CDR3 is TGTGCCAGTAGTCCTGGACAGGGGAGTGGCTACACCTTC. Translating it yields CASSPGQGSGYTF.

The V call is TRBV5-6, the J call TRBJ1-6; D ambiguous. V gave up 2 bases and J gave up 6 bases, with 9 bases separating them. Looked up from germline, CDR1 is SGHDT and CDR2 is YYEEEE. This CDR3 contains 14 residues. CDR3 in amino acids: CASSFLSLNSPLHF. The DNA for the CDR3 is TGTGCCAGCAGCTTCTTAAGCCTTAATTCACCCCTCCACTTT.

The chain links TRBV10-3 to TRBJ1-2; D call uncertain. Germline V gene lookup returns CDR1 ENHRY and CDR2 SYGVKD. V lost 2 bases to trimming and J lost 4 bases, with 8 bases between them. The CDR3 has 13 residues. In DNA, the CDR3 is TGTGCCATCAGTGAGCCAAACAGCTATGGCTACACCTTC. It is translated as CAISEPNSYGYTF.

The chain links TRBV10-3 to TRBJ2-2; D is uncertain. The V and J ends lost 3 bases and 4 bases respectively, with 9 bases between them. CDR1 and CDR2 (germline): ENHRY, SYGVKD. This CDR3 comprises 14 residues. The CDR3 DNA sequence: TGTGCCATCAGTGATATCCTATTCACCGGGGAGCTGTTTTTT. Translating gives CAISDILFTGELFF.

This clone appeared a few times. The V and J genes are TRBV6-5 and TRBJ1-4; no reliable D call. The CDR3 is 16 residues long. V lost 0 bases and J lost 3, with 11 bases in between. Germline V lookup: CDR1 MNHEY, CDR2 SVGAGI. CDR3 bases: TGTGCCAGCAGTTACTCGATCCCCGGGTCTAATGAAAAACTGTTTTTT. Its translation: CASSYSIPGSNEKLFF.

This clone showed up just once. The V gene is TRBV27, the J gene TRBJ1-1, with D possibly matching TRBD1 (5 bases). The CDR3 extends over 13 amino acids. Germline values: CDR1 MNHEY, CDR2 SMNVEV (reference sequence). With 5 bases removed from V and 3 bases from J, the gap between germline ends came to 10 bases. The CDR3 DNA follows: TGTGCCAGCAGTGGGGGGTACGACACTGAAGCTTTCTTT. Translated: CASSGGYDTEAFF.

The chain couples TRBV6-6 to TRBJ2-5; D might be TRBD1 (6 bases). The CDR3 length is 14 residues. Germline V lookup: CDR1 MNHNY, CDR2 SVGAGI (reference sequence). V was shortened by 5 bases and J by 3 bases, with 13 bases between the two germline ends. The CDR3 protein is CASSPRNREETQYF. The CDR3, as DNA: TGTGCCAGCAGTCCCCGAAACAGGGAAGAGACCCAGTACTTC.

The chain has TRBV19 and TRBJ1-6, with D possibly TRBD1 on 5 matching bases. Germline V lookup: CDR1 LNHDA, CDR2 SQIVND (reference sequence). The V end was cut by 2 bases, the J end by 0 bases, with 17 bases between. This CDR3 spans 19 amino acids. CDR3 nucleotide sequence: TGTGCCAGTAGTATAACCGGGAGCTCGAGGGGCTCCTATAATTCACCCCTCCACTTT. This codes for CASSITGSSRGSYNSPLHF.